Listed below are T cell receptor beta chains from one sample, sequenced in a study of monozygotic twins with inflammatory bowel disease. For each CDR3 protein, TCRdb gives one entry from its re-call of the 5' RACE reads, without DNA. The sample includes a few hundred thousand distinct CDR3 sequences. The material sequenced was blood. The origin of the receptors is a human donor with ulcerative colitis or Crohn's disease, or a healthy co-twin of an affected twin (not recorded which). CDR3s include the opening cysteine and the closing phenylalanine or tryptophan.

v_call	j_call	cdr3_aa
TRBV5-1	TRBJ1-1	CASSSGTALFFF
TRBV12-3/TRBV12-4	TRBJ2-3	CASTQREAQSTDTQYF
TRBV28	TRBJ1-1	CASRDQGALAFF
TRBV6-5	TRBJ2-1	CASSYSLAGSSYNEQFF
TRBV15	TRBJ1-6	CATSRETGKGSSPLHF
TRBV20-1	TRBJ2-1	CSARDSRGIYNEQFF
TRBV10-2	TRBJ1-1	CASRESKGQPWF
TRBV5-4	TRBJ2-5	CASSFKREVQETQYF
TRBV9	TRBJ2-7	CASSVASSGGSYEQYF
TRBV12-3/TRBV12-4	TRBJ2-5	CASSSSGFQETQYF
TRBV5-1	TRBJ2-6	CASSLGDRSSGANVLTF
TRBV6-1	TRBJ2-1	CASIKSGTVHGEQFF
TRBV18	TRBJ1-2	CASSPPKREFGGYTF